The clone carrying this T cell receptor beta chain was detected ten times or more. This CDR3 spans 15 amino acids. V lost 6 bases and J 1 base, leaving 14 bases between the germline ends. These data come from a study of tumor-infiltrating lymphocytes in primary liver carcinoma. On the study more broadly: Lesions, classed as T1-T3 N0M0, spanned roughly 4 to 10 cm across.

Germline DNA was extracted alongside blood RNA, which was obtained from unsorted whole blood. Treatment-naive at the time, the patients had chronic HBV infection. The researchers drew about 4 milliliters of peripheral blood before surgery. cDNA specific to TCR beta was made from 500 ng of total RNA, with a constant-region primer employed for priming. Amplification in three nested multiplex PCR rounds with slightly modified ARM-PCR gave rise to TCR beta libraries. TRBV1-TRBV30 forward primers paired with a C-beta reverse primer were used in the first two PCR rounds, which ran 9 to 10 cycles each. TCRdb independently ran MiXCR on the multiplex PCR reads; one entry per CDR3 protein. The repertoire holds about 300,000 distinct CDR3 sequences, with approximately 60% as singletons.

The sequence was collected from a man aged 35 to 55 with primary liver carcinoma and hepatitis B virus infection. This chain uses TRBV12-3 or TRBV12-4 with TRBJ2-3, with a weak D call TRBD2 (5 bases). The sample taken for sequencing was peripheral blood. CDR3 residues: CASSRGSRGTDTQYF. Written as DNA, the CDR3 is TGTGCCAGCAGCCGAGGGTCTCGAGGCACAGATACGCAGTATTTT.